This T cell receptor beta chain appears in the sequencing data of a study of graft-versus-host responses after intestinal transplantation. Study overall: As for transplant type, recipients had multivisceral, liver-intestinal, or isolated intestinal grafts. Every one of the recipients received anti-thymocyte globulin induction and afterwards took tacrolimus and steroids for three to four years.

Per the germline V gene, CDR1 is SGDLS and CDR2 is YYNGEE. CDR3 length: 14 residues. Trimming shortened V by 0 bases and J by 0 bases, and 4 bases separated the two germline ends. Profiled with immunoSEQ multiplex PCR; TCRdb holds only in-frame clones, not every one. Seen here are about 97,000 clones, around 90% observed once, and the top ten hold about 16%. The V gene is TRBV9, the J gene TRBJ1-3; D is unresolved. The sample was PBMCs, taken around 68 weeks after intestinal transplant. The TCR comes from a human patient who received an intestinal transplant, so some T cells may come from the graft donor. In nucleotides, the CDR3 is TGTGCCAGCAGCGTAGCGGACTCTGGAAACACCATATATTTT. Residues: CASSVADSGNTIYF. The whole variable domain, remainder taken from reference TRBV9 and TRBJ1-3, is DSGVTQTPKHLITATGQRVTLRCSPRSGDLSVYWYQQSLDQGLQFLIQYYNGEERAKGNILERFSAQQFPDLHSELNLSSLELGDSALYFCASSVADSGNTIYFGEGSWLTVV.